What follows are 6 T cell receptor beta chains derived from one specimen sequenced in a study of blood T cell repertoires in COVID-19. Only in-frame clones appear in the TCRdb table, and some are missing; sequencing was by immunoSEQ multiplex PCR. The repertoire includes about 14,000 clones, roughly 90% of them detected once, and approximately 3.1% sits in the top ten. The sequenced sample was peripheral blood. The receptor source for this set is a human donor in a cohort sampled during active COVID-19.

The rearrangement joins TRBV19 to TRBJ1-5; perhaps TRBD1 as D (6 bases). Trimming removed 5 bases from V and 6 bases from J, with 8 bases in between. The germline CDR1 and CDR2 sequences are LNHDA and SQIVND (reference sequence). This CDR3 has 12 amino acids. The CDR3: CASSPGVQPQHF. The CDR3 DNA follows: TGTGCCAGTAGTCCAGGGGTTCAGCCCCAGCATTTT.

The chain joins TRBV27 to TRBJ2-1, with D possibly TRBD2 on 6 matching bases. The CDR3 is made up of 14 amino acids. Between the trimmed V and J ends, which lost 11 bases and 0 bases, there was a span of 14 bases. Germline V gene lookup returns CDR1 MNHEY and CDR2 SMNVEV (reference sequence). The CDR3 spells CASSGDHSYNEQFF. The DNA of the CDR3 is TGTGCCTCCTCGGGGGACCACTCCTACAATGAGCAGTTCTTC.

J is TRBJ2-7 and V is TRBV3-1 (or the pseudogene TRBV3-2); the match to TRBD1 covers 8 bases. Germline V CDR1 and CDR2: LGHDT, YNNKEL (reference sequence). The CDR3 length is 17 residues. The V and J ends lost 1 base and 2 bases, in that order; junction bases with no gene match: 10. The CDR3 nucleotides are TGTGCCAGCAGCCAAGGGGCAAAGACAGGGGTACCCTACGAGCAGTACTTC. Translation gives CASSQGAKTGVPYEQYF.

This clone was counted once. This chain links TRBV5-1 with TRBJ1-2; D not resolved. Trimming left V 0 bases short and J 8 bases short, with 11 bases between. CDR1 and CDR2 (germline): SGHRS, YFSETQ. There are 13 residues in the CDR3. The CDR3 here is CASSLAGELGYTF. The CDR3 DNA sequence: TGCGCCAGCAGCTTGGCCGGGGAGTTAGGCTACACCTTC.

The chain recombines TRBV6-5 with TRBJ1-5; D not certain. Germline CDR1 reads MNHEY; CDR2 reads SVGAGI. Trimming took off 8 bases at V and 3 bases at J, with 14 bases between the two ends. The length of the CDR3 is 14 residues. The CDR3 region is CASGRAGPNQPQHF. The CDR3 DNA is TGTGCCAGCGGGAGGGCTGGACCCAATCAGCCCCAGCATTTT.

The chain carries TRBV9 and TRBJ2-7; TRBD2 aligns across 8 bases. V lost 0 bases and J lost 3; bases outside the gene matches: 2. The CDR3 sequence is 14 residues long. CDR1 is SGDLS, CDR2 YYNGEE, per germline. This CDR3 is CASSVVAGNYEQYF. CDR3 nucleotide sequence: TGTGCCAGCAGCGTAGTAGCGGGAAACTACGAGCAGTACTTC.